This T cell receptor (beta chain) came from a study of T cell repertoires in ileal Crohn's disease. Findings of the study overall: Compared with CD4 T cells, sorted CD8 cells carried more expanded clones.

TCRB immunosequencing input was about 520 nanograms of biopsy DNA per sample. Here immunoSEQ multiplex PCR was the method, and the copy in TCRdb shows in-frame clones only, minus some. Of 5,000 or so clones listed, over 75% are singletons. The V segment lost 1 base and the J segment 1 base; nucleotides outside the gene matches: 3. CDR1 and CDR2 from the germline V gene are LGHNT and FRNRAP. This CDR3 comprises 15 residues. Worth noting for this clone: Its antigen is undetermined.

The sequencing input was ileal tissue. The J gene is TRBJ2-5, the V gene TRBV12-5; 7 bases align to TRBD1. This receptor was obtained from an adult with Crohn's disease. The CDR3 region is CASGLGQGTQETQYF. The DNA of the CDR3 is TGTGCTAGTGGTTTGGGACAGGGTACCCAAGAGACCCAGTACTTC.